This TCR beta chain comes out of a study of cytomegalovirus exposure and HLA in healthy donors. At the level of the study: The Caucasian-associated ancestry cluster held 65% to 85% of roughly 400 genotyped donors.

Comments on this clone: Its matching antigen is unknown. At one end, the junction sequence differs from germline, possibly due to a read error.

CDR1 is SEHNR, CDR2 FQNEAQ, per germline (reference sequence). CDR3 size: 15 residues. Vbeta (60) and Jbeta (13) primers were used in the PCR. Study processing details: Roughly 11 million of the about 80 million unique TCR beta chains counted in a later analysis were shared. Repertoires were generated with immunoSEQ multiplex PCR, while TCRdb's copy carries only in-frame clones and drops some. The V and J calls and clone size are taken from that table; D and trimming were inferred from the DNA. The sample records about 120,000 clones, around 79% being singletons. Study findings and constraints: Upon later analysis, HLA-associated TCR beta chains proved more clonally expanded than other, equally common chains.

The clonotype was recovered from a woman aged 35 to 49 in good health and CMV-seronegative. The sequenced material came from PBMCs. This chain joins TRBV7-9 and TRBJ1-2; possibly TRBD1 for D (6 bases). The CDR3 coding sequence is TGTTCCAGCAGCGATGGAAACAGGGCCAGCTATGGCTACACCTTC. Protein sequence: CSSSDGNRASYGYTF.